This T cell receptor (beta chain) emerged from a study of neurological immune-mediated disorders. Whole-study results and caveats: Private repertoires in all groups were suggested by the absence of shared CDR3 amino acid sequences among expanded clones across subjects.

The authors made cDNA by 5'RACE with 10-nucleotide random UMIs. Every sequencing run drew on 15-18 subjects and yielded over 170 million TCR-beta sequences. TCRdb redid the calling of the 5' RACE reads with MiXCR, one entry per CDR3 protein. The sample records 95,000 to 110,000 distinct CDR3 sequences, more than 10% being singletons. The time point is: longitudinal time-point 3. The unsorted libraries originated from 2 million PBMCs that had been stored at -80 C. The table lists this clonotype with many counts. What it recognizes is unknown. The CDR3 spans 13 residues. Germline CDR1 and CDR2: MNHNS and SASEGT. The V and J ends lost 6 bases and 5 bases respectively, with 11 bases between them.

The rearrangement joins TRBV6-1 to TRBJ1-5; D gene unclear. This clonotype was sampled from a female donor with HTLV-1-associated myelopathy (HAM/TSP). The specimen was PBMCs. CDR3 loop: CASRSAPDQPQHF. In DNA, the CDR3 is TGTGCCAGCAGGTCGGCCCCGGATCAGCCCCAGCATTTT.